A single sample gave rise to the 8 T cell receptor beta chains below, sequenced in a study of T-cell reconstitution after alpha-beta-depleted transplantation in children. The TCRbeta library was prepared with unique molecular identifiers. In TCRdb, the PCR reads were re-called with MiXCR into one record per CDR3 protein. Among approximately 500,000 distinct CDR3 sequences listed, around 27% were seen once. The sequenced sample was PBMCs, obtained before TCRalphabeta/CD19-depleted stem cell transplant. The receptors shown here come from a boy younger than two with Wiskott-Aldrich syndrome, due to receive a stem cell transplant.

This chain links TRBV20-1 with TRBJ2-3; D gene uncertain. V shed 1 base and J shed 9 bases, with 8 bases lying between them. Germline V gene data show CDR1 as DFQATT and CDR2 as SNEGSKA (reference sequence). The CDR3 consists of 11 residues. The CDR3 DNA follows: TGCAGTGCTAGAGTCGCCTCGACGCAGTATTTT. It yields the protein CSARVASTQYF.

This clonotype has just a few counts. The chain has TRBV11-2 and TRBJ2-6; D may match TRBD1 or TRBD2 (6 bases each). The CDR3 spans 19 residues. V dropped 1 base and J dropped 0 bases, with 16 bases sitting between them. Germline V gene data show CDR1 as SGHAT and CDR2 as FQNNGV. As DNA, the CDR3 is TGTGCCAGCAGCTTAGGTGCGGGGACACCATCCTCTGGGGCCAACGTCCTGACTTTC. As protein: CASSLGAGTPSSGANVLTF.

This clonotype occurred a few times. V usage is TRBV20-1 and J usage is TRBJ1-1; no firm D call. The CDR3 runs to 14 residues. CDR1 is DFQATT and CDR2 is SNEGSKA in the germline V gene (reference sequence). Deletions cut 3 bases from V and 5 bases from J, with 16 bases between. Written as DNA, the CDR3 is TGCAGTGCTAGGTCATTTGTGAAGTCGACTGAAGCTTTCTTT. Translating gives CSARSFVKSTEAFF.

This clonotype was counted a few times. A read error is likely, as this CDR3 ends without the conserved phenylalanine or tryptophan. The rearrangement joins TRBV6-1 to TRBJ2-3, with D unclear. This CDR3 comprises 12 residues. Trimming stripped 7 bases from V and 6 bases from J, with 11 bases between. Germline CDR1 and CDR2: MNHNS and SASEGT. This chain's CDR3 is CASILRQDTQYS. CDR3 DNA: TGTGCCAGCATATTAAGGCAGGATACGCAGTATTCT.

The rearrangement uses TRBV7-9 and TRBJ2-7; TRBD1 aligns across 7 bases. V dropped 7 bases and J dropped 0; count of bases not matched to a gene: 0. CDR1 and CDR2 (germline): SEHNR, FQNEAQ (reference sequence). The CDR3 extends over 12 amino acids. The CDR3 protein is CASKGASYEQYF. As DNA, the CDR3 is TGTGCCAGCAAGGGGGCCTCCTACGAGCAGTACTTC.

The V call is TRBV30, the J call TRBJ2-1; perhaps TRBD2 as D (5 bases). V dropped 0 bases and J dropped 7 bases, with 7 bases sitting between them. The CDR3 spans 12 residues. Germline-derived CDR1 and CDR2 are GTSNPN and SVGIG (reference sequence). This CDR3 is CAWSVRENEQFF. In DNA, the CDR3 is TGTGCCTGGAGTGTAAGGGAGAATGAGCAGTTCTTC.

This chain joins TRBV20-1 and TRBJ2-1; the D gene is possibly TRBD2 (7 bases). Deletions cut 5 bases from V and 9 bases from J, with 14 bases between. Per germline, CDR1 DFQATT and CDR2 SNEGSKA (reference sequence). There are 12 residues in the CDR3. CDR3 residues: CSAGGASVEQFF. The CDR3 coding sequence is TGCAGTGCTGGGGGGGCGAGCGTTGAGCAGTTCTTC.

The chain employs TRBV29-1 and TRBJ2-1; 12 bases match TRBD2. The trim removed 3 bases at V and 9 bases at J, leaving 6 bases unmatched. Germline V lookup: CDR1 SQVTM, CDR2 ANQGSEA. This CDR3 is 14 amino acids long. CDR3 coding DNA: TGCAGCGTTGACGGACTAGCGGGATCTACTGAGCAGTTCTTC. It encodes CSVDGLAGSTEQFF.